The rows below give T cell receptor beta chains drawn from one sample of a study of CD8 T cells in seronegative destructive rheumatoid arthritis. Assay: immunoSEQ multiplex PCR; the TCRdb copy retains only in-frame clones and omits some. The sample holds about 13,000 clones, 80% to 85% seen once. What was sequenced was CD8+ T cells from blood. Receptors were obtained from a woman in her thirties or forties with seronegative destructive rheumatoid arthritis. The CDR3 runs from the conserved cysteine through the conserved F or W. Each record gives: V gene, D gene, clone size, J gene, CDR3 DNA, CDR3 protein. A D gene is named only where the DNA matches it firmly. Where a row states a size, it is once, few, many or the class of an expanded clone; other rows omit it.

V gene: TRBV28
D gene: NA
clone size: NA
J gene: TRBJ1-2
CDR3 DNA: TGTGCCAGCACCTCGGGGGGGGATGGCTACACCTTC
CDR3 protein: CASTSGGDGYTF

V gene: TRBV4-1
D gene: NA
clone size: NA
J gene: TRBJ1-1
CDR3 DNA: TGCGCCAGCAGCCAAGATCCTGGTAGGAACACTGAAGCTTTCTTT
CDR3 protein: CASSQDPGRNTEAFF

V gene: TRBV9
D gene: TRBD2
clone size: few
J gene: TRBJ2-1
CDR3 DNA: TGTGCCAGCAGCGGTACCGGGACTAGCGGGCTCGATCTCCAGTTCTTC
CDR3 protein: CASSGTGTSGLDLQFF

V gene: TRBV4-1
D gene: TRBD1
clone size: NA
J gene: TRBJ1-4
CDR3 DNA: TGCGCCAGCAGCCAAGCCCCGCCGCCCGGGACAGGGGGCGCAATTAATGAAAAACTGTTTTTT
CDR3 protein: CASSQAPPPGTGGAINEKLFF

V gene: TRBV6-1
D gene: NA
clone size: NA
J gene: TRBJ1-2
CDR3 DNA: TGTGCCACTCAATGGACAGACGAACGACTTTATGGCTACACCTTC
CDR3 protein: CATQWTDERLYGYTF

V gene: TRBV19
D gene: NA
clone size: NA
J gene: TRBJ2-1
CDR3 DNA: TGTGCCAGTAGTGGCCCGATCGGAGGTGAGCAGTTCTTC
CDR3 protein: CASSGPIGGEQFF

V gene: TRBV5-5
D gene: NA
clone size: NA
J gene: TRBJ2-7
CDR3 DNA: TGTGCCAGCAGCCTGTGGGCAGGGTTGGACGAGCAGTACTTC
CDR3 protein: CASSLWAGLDEQYF

V gene: TRBV10-3
D gene: TRBD1
clone size: NA
J gene: TRBJ2-7
CDR3 DNA: TGTGCCATCAGTGGGGACAGGGAAATCGACGAGCAGTACTTC
CDR3 protein: CAISGDREIDEQYF

V gene: TRBV9
D gene: TRBD1
clone size: NA
J gene: TRBJ2-2
CDR3 DNA: TGTGCCAGCAGTGAACAGGGACAGGGGGCGCCGAACACCGGGGAGCTGTTTTTT
CDR3 protein: CASSEQGQGAPNTGELFF

V gene: TRBV5-1
D gene: TRBD1
clone size: once
J gene: TRBJ2-7
CDR3 DNA: TGCGCCAGCAGCTTGGGACAGGGGGAAAGGGCCTACGAGCAGTACTTC
CDR3 protein: CASSLGQGERAYEQYF